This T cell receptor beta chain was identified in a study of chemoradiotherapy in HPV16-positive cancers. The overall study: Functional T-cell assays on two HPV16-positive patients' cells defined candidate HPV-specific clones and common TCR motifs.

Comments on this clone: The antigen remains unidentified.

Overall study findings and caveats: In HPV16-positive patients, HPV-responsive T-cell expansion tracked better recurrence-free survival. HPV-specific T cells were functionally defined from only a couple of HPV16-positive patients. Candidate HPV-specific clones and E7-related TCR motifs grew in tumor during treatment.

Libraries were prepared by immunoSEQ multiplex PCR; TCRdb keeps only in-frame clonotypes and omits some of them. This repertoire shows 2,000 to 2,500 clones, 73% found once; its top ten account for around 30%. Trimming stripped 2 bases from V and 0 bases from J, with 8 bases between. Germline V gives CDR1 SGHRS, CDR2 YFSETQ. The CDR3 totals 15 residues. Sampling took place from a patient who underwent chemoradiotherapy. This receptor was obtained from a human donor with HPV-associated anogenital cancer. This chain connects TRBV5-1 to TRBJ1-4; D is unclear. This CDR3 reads CASSFGSTTNEKLFF. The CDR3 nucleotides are TGCGCCAGCAGCTTTGGGAGTACAACTAATGAAAAACTGTTTTTT.